Listed below are T cell receptor beta chains from one sample, sequenced in a study of blood T cell repertoires in COVID-19. The assay was immunoSEQ multiplex PCR, and TCRdb's table has in-frame clones only and misses some. The table lists about 200,000 clones, approximately 87% of them singletons. Sequenced input: peripheral blood. The receptors shown here come from a woman aged 65 to 85 with acute or convalescent COVID-19. The CDR3 runs from the conserved cysteine through the conserved F or W. A D gene is named only where the DNA matches it firmly. Size tells how often a clone was seen (once, few, many) or the class of an expanded clone, and some rows leave it out.

V gene: TRBV19
D gene: .
clone size: .
J gene: TRBJ2-7
CDR3 protein: CASRSFTSEQYF
CDR3 DNA: TGTGCCAGTAGAAGCTTTACTAGCGAGCAGTACTTC

V gene: TRBV12-3/TRBV12-4
D gene: .
clone size: .
J gene: TRBJ1-1
CDR3 protein: CASSLAVRDKAFF
CDR3 DNA: TGTGCCAGCAGTTTAGCGGTCCGGGACAAAGCTTTCTTT

V gene: TRBV24-1
D gene: TRBD1
clone size: .
J gene: TRBJ2-6
CDR3 protein: CATSDRQGAGANVLTF
CDR3 DNA: TGTGCCACCAGTGATCGACAGGGGGCTGGGGCCAACGTCCTGACTTTC

V gene: TRBV5-1
D gene: TRBD1
clone size: .
J gene: TRBJ2-6
CDR3 protein: CASSLVEGGVSGANVLTF
CDR3 DNA: TGCGCCAGCAGCTTGGTGGAAGGGGGCGTCTCTGGGGCCAACGTCCTGACTTTC

V gene: TRBV6-2/TRBV6-3
D gene: .
clone size: .
J gene: TRBJ2-7
CDR3 protein: CASSYSIRYSSYEQYF
CDR3 DNA: TGTGCCAGCAGTTACTCGATCCGGTACAGCTCCTACGAGCAGTACTTC

V gene: TRBV19
D gene: .
clone size: .
J gene: TRBJ2-2
CDR3 protein: CASISPGGGTDTGELFF
CDR3 DNA: TGTGCCAGTATCTCACCCGGGGGAGGAACAGACACCGGGGAGCTGTTTTTT

V gene: TRBV5-1
D gene: TRBD1
clone size: .
J gene: TRBJ2-7
CDR3 protein: CASSLGGQPYEQYF
CDR3 DNA: TGCGCCAGCAGCTTAGGGGGACAGCCCTACGAGCAGTACTTC

V gene: TRBV5-4
D gene: TRBD2
clone size: .
J gene: TRBJ2-3
CDR3 protein: CASSSGLGPDTQYF
CDR3 DNA: TGTGCCAGCAGCTCGGGACTAGGTCCAGATACGCAGTATTTT

V gene: TRBV2
D gene: .
clone size: .
J gene: TRBJ1-5
CDR3 protein: CASTRTDNQPQHF
CDR3 DNA: TGTGCCAGCACTCGGACAGACAATCAGCCCCAGCATTTT

V gene: TRBV7-2
D gene: .
clone size: .
J gene: TRBJ1-5
CDR3 protein: CASSSSSAVGNQPQHF
CDR3 DNA: TGTGCCAGCAGCTCGTCCTCAGCCGTCGGGAATCAGCCCCAGCATTTT

V gene: TRBV5-1
D gene: .
clone size: .
J gene: TRBJ2-2
CDR3 protein: CASSPQGTTGELFF
CDR3 DNA: TGCGCCAGCAGCCCCCAGGGGACCACCGGGGAGCTGTTTTTT

V gene: TRBV9
D gene: TRBD2
clone size: .
J gene: TRBJ2-1
CDR3 protein: CASSAAGLAGGMGNEQFF
CDR3 DNA: TGTGCCAGCAGTGCCGCTGGGTTAGCGGGAGGGATGGGCAATGAGCAGTTCTTC

V gene: TRBV27
D gene: TRBD2
clone size: .
J gene: TRBJ2-2
CDR3 protein: CASSLEAGGLNGELFF
CDR3 DNA: TGTGCCAGCAGTTTAGAAGCGGGGGGGCTCAACGGGGAGCTGTTTTTT

V gene: TRBV5-1
D gene: .
clone size: .
J gene: TRBJ2-3
CDR3 protein: CASSLGAGGSTDTQYF
CDR3 DNA: TGCGCCAGCAGCTTGGGAGCGGGCGGCAGCACAGATACGCAGTATTTT

V gene: TRBV2
D gene: TRBD1
clone size: .
J gene: TRBJ1-5
CDR3 protein: CASSGTGGYQPQHF
CDR3 DNA: TGTGCCAGCAGCGGGACAGGGGGCTATCAGCCCCAGCATTTT

V gene: TRBV7-2
D gene: .
clone size: .
J gene: TRBJ2-3
CDR3 protein: CASSPARGGGTDTQYF
CDR3 DNA: TGTGCCAGCAGCCCCGCGCGGGGCGGCGGCACAGATACGCAGTATTTT

V gene: TRBV11-2
D gene: .
clone size: .
J gene: TRBJ1-2
CDR3 protein: CASSPFVTADGYTF
CDR3 DNA: TGTGCCAGCAGCCCCTTTGTGACAGCCGATGGTTACACCTTC

V gene: TRBV18
D gene: .
clone size: .
J gene: TRBJ1-1
CDR3 protein: CASSPLPGESMNTEAFF
CDR3 DNA: TGTGCCAGCTCACCCCTCCCGGGGGAAAGTATGAACACTGAAGCTTTCTTT

V gene: TRBV5-4
D gene: TRBD1
clone size: .
J gene: TRBJ1-4
CDR3 protein: CASSLTGVGEKLFF
CDR3 DNA: TGTGCCAGCAGCTTGACAGGGGTTGGGGAAAAACTGTTTTTT

V gene: TRBV19
D gene: .
clone size: .
J gene: TRBJ1-5
CDR3 protein: CASSRNRLEAQHF
CDR3 DNA: TGTGCCAGTAGTAGGAACAGGCTCGAAGCCCAGCATTTT

V gene: TRBV6-5
D gene: TRBD1
clone size: .
J gene: TRBJ1-6
CDR3 protein: CASSSRTGQTPLHF
CDR3 DNA: TGTGCCAGCAGTTCCAGGACAGGGCAAACACCCCTCCACTTT

V gene: TRBV9
D gene: .
clone size: once
J gene: TRBJ2-7
CDR3 protein: CASSVEPGPRGSYEQYF
CDR3 DNA: TGTGCCAGCAGCGTAGAGCCTGGACCTAGGGGCTCCTACGAGCAGTACTTC

V gene: TRBV18
D gene: .
clone size: once
J gene: TRBJ1-3
CDR3 protein: CASSPPNTDLTEGGNTIYF
CDR3 DNA: TGTGCCAGCTCACCACCGAACACCGATTTGACCGAGGGCGGAAACACCATATATTTT

V gene: TRBV5-1
D gene: .
clone size: .
J gene: TRBJ1-2
CDR3 protein: CASSLSRGYGYTF
CDR3 DNA: TGCGCCAGCAGCTTGTCTCGGGGCTATGGCTACACCTTC

V gene: TRBV12-3/TRBV12-4
D gene: TRBD1
clone size: .
J gene: TRBJ2-7
CDR3 protein: CASSSYRGEQYF
CDR3 DNA: TGTGCCAGCAGTAGTTACAGGGGGGAGCAGTACTTC

V gene: TRBV28
D gene: .
clone size: few
J gene: TRBJ2-7
CDR3 protein: CASSFQGGLYEQYF
CDR3 DNA: TGTGCCAGCAGTTTCCAGGGAGGCTTATACGAGCAGTACTTC

V gene: TRBV6-5
D gene: .
clone size: .
J gene: TRBJ1-6
CDR3 protein: CASASARGSPLHF
CDR3 DNA: TGTGCCAGCGCATCGGCCAGGGGTTCACCCCTCCACTTT

V gene: TRBV19
D gene: .
clone size: .
J gene: TRBJ2-3
CDR3 protein: CASRQPEQSTDTQYF
CDR3 DNA: TGTGCCAGTAGGCAACCGGAACAGTCCACAGATACGCAGTATTTT

V gene: TRBV28
D gene: .
clone size: .
J gene: TRBJ2-1
CDR3 protein: CASTPDGRGSYNEQFF
CDR3 DNA: TGTGCCAGCACCCCAGACGGGAGAGGGTCCTACAATGAGCAGTTCTTC

V gene: TRBV27
D gene: TRBD1
clone size: .
J gene: TRBJ2-7
CDR3 protein: CASSFSTGVFAYEQYF
CDR3 DNA: TGTGCCAGCAGTTTTTCCACAGGGGTCTTCGCCTACGAGCAGTACTTC

V gene: TRBV2
D gene: TRBD1
clone size: .
J gene: TRBJ2-3
CDR3 protein: CASSPRGSRRDTQYF
CDR3 DNA: TGTGCCAGCAGCCCCAGGGGGAGTAGGCGGGATACGCAGTATTTT

V gene: TRBV6-2/TRBV6-3
D gene: TRBD2
clone size: once
J gene: TRBJ2-2
CDR3 protein: CASSPITGTSSSKNTGELFF
CDR3 DNA: TGTGCCAGCAGTCCGATCACCGGGACTAGCAGTTCTAAGAACACCGGGGAGCTGTTTTTT

V gene: TRBV3-1/TRBV3-2
D gene: .
clone size: .
J gene: TRBJ1-2
CDR3 protein: CASSQDWGGRNYGYTF
CDR3 DNA: TGTGCCAGCAGCCAAGATTGGGGGGGGCGTAACTATGGCTACACCTTC

V gene: TRBV5-1
D gene: .
clone size: few
J gene: TRBJ1-1
CDR3 protein: CASSLTPNTEAFF
CDR3 DNA: TGCGCCAGCAGCTTGACACCGAACACTGAAGCTTTCTTT

V gene: TRBV7-9
D gene: TRBD1
clone size: .
J gene: TRBJ2-5
CDR3 protein: CASSSLDRAGETQYF
CDR3 DNA: TGTGCCAGCAGCTCTCTCGACAGGGCGGGAGAGACCCAGTACTTC

V gene: TRBV27
D gene: .
clone size: few
J gene: TRBJ2-1
CDR3 protein: CASSGWGRDEQFF
CDR3 DNA: TGTGCCAGCAGTGGCTGGGGGCGCGATGAGCAGTTCTTC

V gene: TRBV18
D gene: TRBD2
clone size: .
J gene: TRBJ2-1
CDR3 protein: CASSKSGGNNEQFF
CDR3 DNA: TGTGCCAGCTCAAAAAGCGGGGGAAACAATGAGCAGTTCTTC

V gene: TRBV5-1
D gene: .
clone size: .
J gene: TRBJ2-3
CDR3 protein: CASSPIGVHTDTQYF
CDR3 DNA: TGCGCCAGCAGCCCCATCGGGGTCCACACAGATACGCAGTATTTT

V gene: TRBV5-4
D gene: .
clone size: few
J gene: TRBJ1-6
CDR3 protein: CASSSVGPGHGSPLHF
CDR3 DNA: TGTGCCAGCAGCTCAGTGGGGCCAGGTCACGGGTCACCCCTCCACTTT

V gene: TRBV6-5
D gene: .
clone size: .
J gene: TRBJ1-2
CDR3 protein: CATPRGQPYGYTF
CDR3 DNA: TGTGCCACCCCTCGAGGCCAGCCCTATGGCTACACCTTC

V gene: TRBV15
D gene: .
clone size: .
J gene: TRBJ1-5
CDR3 protein: CATSRGQGNNQPQHF
CDR3 DNA: TGTGCCACCAGCAGAGGGCAGGGCAACAATCAGCCCCAGCATTTT

V gene: TRBV2
D gene: .
clone size: .
J gene: TRBJ1-1
CDR3 protein: CASGREGSTEAFF
CDR3 DNA: TGTGCCAGCGGGAGGGAGGGGAGCACTGAAGCTTTCTTT

V gene: TRBV10-3
D gene: .
clone size: .
J gene: TRBJ2-7
CDR3 protein: CAISDYRELEQYF
CDR3 DNA: TGTGCCATCAGTGACTACCGGGAGCTCGAGCAGTACTTC

V gene: TRBV5-1
D gene: TRBD2
clone size: .
J gene: TRBJ2-3
CDR3 protein: CASSLVSGGSTDTQYF
CDR3 DNA: TGCGCCAGCAGCTTGGTGAGCGGGGGGTCCACAGATACGCAGTATTTT

V gene: TRBV14
D gene: .
clone size: .
J gene: TRBJ2-1
CDR3 protein: CASSQGRGNEQFF
CDR3 DNA: TGTGCCAGCAGCCAGGGAAGAGGGAATGAGCAGTTCTTC

V gene: TRBV6-5
D gene: TRBD1
clone size: .
J gene: TRBJ2-1
CDR3 protein: CASRTGTGGNNEQFF
CDR3 DNA: TGTGCCAGCAGGACCGGGACAGGTGGGAACAATGAGCAGTTCTTC

V gene: TRBV28
D gene: .
clone size: .
J gene: TRBJ1-2
CDR3 protein: CASSSGQALANYGYTF
CDR3 DNA: TGTGCCAGCAGTTCGGGACAAGCACTAGCTAACTATGGCTACACCTTC

V gene: TRBV7-9
D gene: TRBD2
clone size: .
J gene: TRBJ2-7
CDR3 protein: CASSQSGTYEQYF
CDR3 DNA: TGTGCCAGCAGCCAGAGCGGGACCTACGAGCAGTACTTC